This TCR beta chain was observed in a study of shared clonotypes between healthy human individuals. The CDR3 is 14 residues long. CDR1 and CDR2 (germline): MNHEY, SVGAGI. V lost 2 bases to trimming and J lost 6 bases; unmatched junction nucleotides: 4. The protocol was immunoSEQ multiplex PCR, while the TCRdb copy is restricted to in-frame clones and leaves out a portion. The sample shows some 2,100,000 clones, 90% to 95% of them seen only once. Terminally differentiated effector memory CD45RA+ cells were excluded from the naive CD8 cells, which were CD45RO-negative and positively selected for CCR7. About this clone itself: Its antigen is not identified.

Study-level findings and limits: Memory subsets generally showed lower estimated richness than naive subsets.

This receptor was obtained from a man younger than 30 in good health. Some clones in this sample may be carry-over from other donors' samples. Specimen: naive CD8+ T cells from PBMCs. The gene calls are TRBV6-5 and TRBJ2-1; 7 bases align to TRBD2. The CDR3 bases are TGTGCCAGCAGTTACGGACTAGTCGGCAATGAGCAGTTCTTC. It translates to CASSYGLVGNEQFF.